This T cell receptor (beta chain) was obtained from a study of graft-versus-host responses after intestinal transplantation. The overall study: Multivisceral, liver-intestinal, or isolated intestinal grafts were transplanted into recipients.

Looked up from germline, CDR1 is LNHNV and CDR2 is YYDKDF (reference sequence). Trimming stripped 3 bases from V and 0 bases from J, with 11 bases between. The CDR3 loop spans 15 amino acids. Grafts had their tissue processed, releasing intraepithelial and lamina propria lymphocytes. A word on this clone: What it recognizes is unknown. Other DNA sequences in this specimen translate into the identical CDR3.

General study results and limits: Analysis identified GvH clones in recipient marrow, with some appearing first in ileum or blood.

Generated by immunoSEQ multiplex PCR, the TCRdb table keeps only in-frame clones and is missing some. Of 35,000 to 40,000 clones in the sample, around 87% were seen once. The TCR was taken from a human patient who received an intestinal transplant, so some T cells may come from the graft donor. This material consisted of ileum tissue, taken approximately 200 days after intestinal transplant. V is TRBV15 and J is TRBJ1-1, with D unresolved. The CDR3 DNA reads TGTGCCACCAGCAGGACCGGAGGTCTGAACACTGAAGCTTTCTTT. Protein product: CATSRTGGLNTEAFF.